This T cell receptor beta chain was sequenced in a study of blood T cell repertoires in COVID-19. Across the study: The analysed material was cDNA or gDNA that came from T cells, B-cell-depleted T cells, or PBMCs.

The CDR3 covers 15 residues. Trimming pared 3 bases from V and 8 bases from J, leaving 17 bases between. Germline V gives CDR1 KGHSH, CDR2 LQKENI. Produced via immunoSEQ multiplex PCR; TCRdb's table is partial and in-frame only. The sample lists about 160,000 clones; approximately 91% were seen once. This TCR was recovered from a man aged 18-30 years with acute or convalescent COVID-19. The sequenced material came from peripheral blood. V is TRBV18 and J is TRBJ1-3; the D gene is possibly TRBD1 (5 bases). CDR3 region: CASSPAGPRFDTIYF. The CDR3 region has the DNA TGTGCCAGCTCACCTGCGGGGCCCCGGTTTGACACCATATATTTT.